This T cell receptor (beta chain) was profiled in a study of cytomegalovirus exposure and HLA in healthy donors. General study findings and limits: A later analysis associated about 18,000 TCR beta sequences with HLA alleles at a 0.05 false discovery rate.

Concerning this clone: Its antigen is undetermined.

The primer mix had 60 Vbeta and 13 Jbeta primers. Here immunoSEQ multiplex PCR was the method, and the copy in TCRdb shows in-frame clones only, minus some. The sample shows some 45,000 clones, around two thirds of them seen only once. CDR1 and CDR2 (germline): SGHVS, FQNEAQ. The CDR3 length is 15 residues. Trimming cost V 1 base and J 9 bases; bases outside gene matches: 6. The chain carries TRBV7-8 and TRBJ2-1, with TRBD2 matching over 10 bases. The sample taken for sequencing was PBMCs. The source of this sequence is a woman between 25 and 40 years old in good health and CMV-seronegative. The CDR3 spells CASSLGGSGGSEQFF. The CDR3 nucleotides are TGTGCCAGCAGCTTAGGTGGTAGCGGGGGGTCTGAGCAGTTCTTC.